This is a list of T cell receptor beta chains from one sample in a study of T cell responses to AZD1222 COVID-19 vaccine. Clones were read by immunoSEQ multiplex PCR, and TCRdb kept only the in-frame ones, dropping some. This sample has under 150,000 clones, with approximately 85% found just once. Sequences were derived from peripheral blood, sampled on day 0 of MenACWY control vaccination. Every receptor here comes from an adult in good health. Both conserved end residues are part of each CDR3. A D gene is named only where the DNA matches it firmly. For some rows the clone size is stated as once, few or many, or as a class when expanded; others skip it.

d_call j_call cdr3_length v_call clone_size cdr3_nt cdr3_aa
. TRBJ2-2 15 TRBV7-9 . TGTGCCAGCAGCCTACCACAAGCGAACACCGGGGAGCTGTTTTTT CASSLPQANTGELFF
. TRBJ2-1 13 TRBV4-3 . TGCGCCAGCAGCCAAGAGAGGTACAATGAGCAGTTCTTC CASSQERYNEQFF
. TRBJ1-4 13 TRBV6-5 once TGTGCCAGCAGTTTAACCAGGAATGAAAAACTGTTTTTT CASSLTRNEKLFF
TRBD1 TRBJ2-7 15 TRBV6-1 . TGTGCCAGCAGTGAGGGACAGGGGGACTCCTACGAGCAGTACTTC CASSEGQGDSYEQYF
. TRBJ1-1 14 TRBV5-4 . TGTGCCAGCAGCCGGGTGGGGGGTAAATCTGAAGCTTTCTTT CASSRVGGKSEAFF
TRBD1 TRBJ1-2 14 TRBV5-6 few TGTGCCAGCAGCTTCTGGGACAGGGGGCTAGGCTACACCTTC CASSFWDRGLGYTF
. TRBJ1-5 13 TRBV28 . TGTGCCAGCAGTTTACTTCAGAATCAGCCCCAGCATTTT CASSLLQNQPQHF
. TRBJ2-5 11 TRBV5-1 . TGCGCCAGCAGCATTGAAGAGACCCAGTACTTC CASSIEETQYF
. TRBJ1-2 13 TRBV29-1 . TGCAGCGTTGATGGGGGCGGACTCCATGGCTACACCTTC CSVDGGGLHGYTF
TRBD2 TRBJ2-5 14 TRBV2 once TGTGCCAGCAGTGCGGGGGGGCTCGGAGAGACCCAGTACTTC CASSAGGLGETQYF
TRBD2 TRBJ2-7 16 TRBV3-1/TRBV3-2 . TGTGCCAGCAGCCAATCAGGTGGGACTAGTTTCCACGAGCAGTACTTC CASSQSGGTSFHEQYF
. TRBJ2-7 13 TRBV7-3 once TGTGCCAGCAGCCTTCAAATGGGGTACGAGCAGTACTTC CASSLQMGYEQYF
. TRBJ2-1 14 TRBV28 . TGTGCCAGCAGTTTAGAGGACACAGCGGGTGAGCAGTTCTTC CASSLEDTAGEQFF
. TRBJ1-5 15 TRBV10-3 . TGTGCCATCAGTGAGTTAGGGGAGAGCAATCAGCCCCAGCATTTT CAISELGESNQPQHF
. TRBJ2-3 14 TRBV6-5 . TGTGCCAGCAGTTACCCGAAAGCCACAGATACGCAGTATTTT CASSYPKATDTQYF
TRBD1 TRBJ2-4 13 TRBV7-9 . TGTGCCAGCAGCTTAGCGGGACAGAGACAGGGGTACTTC CASSLAGQRQGYF
TRBD1 TRBJ1-1 17 TRBV3-1/TRBV3-2 . TGTGCCAGCAGCCCTCGACAGGGGGCGCCCAGGGACACTGAAGCTTTCTTT CASSPRQGAPRDTEAFF
. TRBJ2-7 18 TRBV21-1 . TGTGCCAGCAGCAAACTCGGCTCGGCCTGCAATCGCTCCTACGAGCAGTACTTC CASSKLGSACNRSYEQYF
. TRBJ1-5 13 TRBV9 few TGTGCCAGCAGCGTAGAATCGGGCCAGCCCCAGCATTTT CASSVESGQPQHF
. TRBJ1-6 13 TRBV9 . TGTGCCAGCAGCCCATCACCCCAAAACACCCTCCACTTT CASSPSPQNTLHF
TRBD2 TRBJ2-1 17 TRBV6-2/TRBV6-3 . TGTGCCAGCAGTTCCGACTTGCTAGCGGGTTTTTACAATGAGCAGTTCTTC CASSSDLLAGFYNEQFF
. TRBJ1-2 14 TRBV5-6 once TGTGCCAGCAGCGGGTGGGGGATGAAGTATGGCTACACCTTC CASSGWGMKYGYTF
TRBD1 TRBJ1-1 15 TRBV6-5 . TGTGCCAGCAGTTATCGGGACAGGGGGAACACTGAAGCTTTCTTT CASSYRDRGNTEAFF
. TRBJ2-1 14 TRBV7-7 . TGTGCCAGCAGCTTAGGGCAGGGCAACAATGAGCAGTTCTTC CASSLGQGNNEQFF
TRBD1 TRBJ1-2 15 TRBV4-3 once TGCGCCAGCAGCCAAGATCAGACAGGGGGACGGGGCTACACCTTC CASSQDQTGGRGYTF
. TRBJ1-1 15 TRBV28 . TGTGCCAGCAGCCAAAGAGGGACCCTGAACACTGAAGCTTTCTTT CASSQRGTLNTEAFF
TRBD1 TRBJ1-6 16 TRBV4-3 . TGCGCCAGCAGCCTTTTAAGACAGGGAGCCAATTCACCCCTCCACTTT CASSLLRQGANSPLHF
. TRBJ2-1 16 TRBV6-5 . TGTGCCAGCAGTTACGCCAGGGCTGGACCGTACAATGAGCAGTTCTTC CASSYARAGPYNEQFF
. TRBJ1-6 12 TRBV9 . TGTGCCAGCAGCACAACAGGCTCACCCCTCCACTTT CASSTTGSPLHF
TRBD1 TRBJ1-3 15 TRBV7-2 . TGTGCCAGCAGCTTTGGACAGGGCTTAGGAAACACCATATATTTT CASSFGQGLGNTIYF
. TRBJ1-2 13 TRBV5-6 . TGTGCCAGCAGCCCACAGGGACCCTATGGCTACACCTTC CASSPQGPYGYTF
TRBD2 TRBJ2-5 16 TRBV9 . TGTGCCAGCAGCCCTTTAGCGGGGGGGCCGTTAGAGACCCAGTACTTC CASSPLAGGPLETQYF
TRBD2 TRBJ2-1 20 TRBV18 . TGTGCCAGCTCACCTACCGCCGAGCGGGGGGCCCCACTCCTATACAATGAGCAGTTCTTC CASSPTAERGAPLLYNEQFF
. TRBJ1-5 15 TRBV6-1 . TGTGCCAGCAGTGAAGCGCCAAGAGGGGGGAAGCCCCAGCATTTT CASSEAPRGGKPQHF
. TRBJ1-2 16 TRBV5-1 . TGCGCCAGCAGCTTGCCCCGGGGCGCCAGTAACTATGGCTACACCTTC CASSLPRGASNYGYTF
TRBD2 TRBJ2-3 16 TRBV28 . TGTGCCAGCAGTCCCCGGACTAGCGGGGGGGCCGGTACGCAGTATTTT CASSPRTSGGAGTQYF
. TRBJ1-1 15 TRBV7-7 . TGTGCCAGCAGCTTAGCGGGGGACCAGAACACTGAAGCTTTCTTT CASSLAGDQNTEAFF
TRBD1 TRBJ1-2 13 TRBV30 . TGTGCCTGGAGTTCTACAGGGGACTATGGCTACACCTTC CAWSSTGDYGYTF
. TRBJ2-1 11 TRBV20-1 . TGCAGTGCTAGAGAACTCAATGAGCAGTTCTTC CSARELNEQFF